A single sample is the source of the 17 T cell receptor beta chains below, sequenced in a study of technical replicates of blood from several donors. Sequencing used immunoSEQ multiplex PCR; TCRdb keeps in-frame clones, though not all of them. This table has 40,000 to 60,000 clones, 80% to 95% appearing once. The sequenced material came from PBMCs. Receptor source: a human donor in good health. Some clones in this sample may be carry-over from other donors' samples.

The V call is TRBV9, the J call TRBJ2-7; unclear D gene. This CDR3 is built from 13 residues. Germline V gene data show CDR1 as SGDLS and CDR2 as YYNGEE. V was pared by 4 bases and J by 6 bases, with 14 bases between. In nucleotides, the CDR3 is TGTGCCAGCAGCCTTGACATCGAAGCCGAGCAGTACTTC. Its translation: CASSLDIEAEQYF.

This chain joins TRBV5-6 and TRBJ2-7; no reliable D call. V was cut by 3 bases and J by 0 bases, with 10 bases left in between. Germline V gives CDR1 SGHDT, CDR2 YYEEEE. The CDR3 sequence is 14 residues long. CDR3 coding DNA: TGTGCCAGCAGCTCACCGAGGAGCTCCTACGAGCAGTACTTC. Amino acids: CASSSPRSSYEQYF.

This chain connects TRBV4-3 to TRBJ2-2, with D maybe TRBD1 (5 bases). Per germline, CDR1 LGHNA and CDR2 YSLEER. V lost 4 bases, J lost 2 bases, and 17 bases lay in between. The CDR3 runs 17 residues. The CDR3, as DNA: TGCGCCAGCAGCCGAGACCTCGTGGGGCCTAACACCGGGGAGCTGTTTTTT. This sequence encodes CASSRDLVGPNTGELFF.

Relative to its sample, this clone is medium-sized. This chain connects TRBV7-2 to TRBJ1-1; possibly TRBD1 for D (6 bases). Germline V gene data show CDR1 as SGHTA and CDR2 as FQGNSA. Trimming cost V 7 bases and J 1 base, with 10 bases left between them. This CDR3 is 13 amino acids long. CDR3 sequence reads: CASNWGPNTEAFF. CDR3 bases: TGTGCCAGCAACTGGGGGCCGAACACTGAAGCTTTCTTT.

J is TRBJ2-1 and V is TRBV7-9; maybe TRBD2 (6 bases). Germline CDR1 and CDR2: SEHNR and FQNEAQ (reference sequence). V lost 3 bases and J lost 7, with 13 bases in between. This CDR3 has 14 residues. CDR3 loop: CASSFEAGPNEQFF. DNA for the CDR3: TGTGCCAGCAGCTTTGAGGCGGGGCCTAATGAGCAGTTCTTC.

V gene TRBV13 combines with J gene TRBJ2-7; possibly TRBD1 for D (6 bases). V gave up 9 bases and J gave up 3 bases, with 18 bases separating them. Germline V gene data show CDR1 as PRHDT and CDR2 as FYEKMQ (reference sequence). There are 14 residues in the CDR3. The CDR3 region has the DNA TGTGCCAGTCGTACAGGGAAAGGGGGCTACGAGCAGTACTTC. Its translation: CASRTGKGGYEQYF.

The chain joins TRBV7-9 to TRBJ2-7, with TRBD2 identical over 13 bases. Germline values: CDR1 SEHNR, CDR2 FQNEAQ (reference sequence). The CDR3 runs to 15 residues. Losses at the gene ends were 5 bases for V and 3 bases for J; bases not matched to a gene: 4. The CDR3 spells CASSTGTSGIYEQYF. In nucleotides, the CDR3 is TGTGCCAGCAGCACTGGGACTAGCGGGATCTACGAGCAGTACTTC.

The chain links TRBV19 to TRBJ2-5; 8 nucleotides agree with TRBD2. The germline V gene has CDR1 LNHDA and CDR2 SQIVND (reference sequence). J lost 2 bases, V lost 3 bases, and 11 bases had no gene match. The CDR3 totals 17 residues. CDR3 DNA: TGTGCCAGTAGTATGGGCCGAGGGGTAGCGGGACAAGAGACCCAGTACTTC. Residues: CASSMGRGVAGQETQYF.

This clone was seen just once. V usage is TRBV10-1 and J usage is TRBJ2-7; TRBD1 matches 9 bases. Germline V gene data show CDR1 as WNHNN and CDR2 as SYGVQD (reference sequence). There are 15 residues in the CDR3. The trim removed 2 bases at V and 1 base at J, leaving 3 bases unmatched. The CDR3 coding sequence is TGCGCCAGCAGTGAGAGGACAGGGGATTCCTACGAGCAGTACTTC. Translated, it gives CASSERTGDSYEQYF.

The chain is built from TRBV5-1 and TRBJ2-1, with 9 positions matching TRBD2. J lost 5 bases, V lost 4 bases, and 7 bases had no gene match. The CDR3 extends over 15 amino acids. Germline V CDR1 and CDR2: SGHRS, YFSETQ. The CDR3 DNA follows: TGCGCCAGCAGCCCGCGGGGGGGCCAGAACAATGAGCAGTTCTTC. Translated, it gives CASSPRGGQNNEQFF.

This chain links TRBV5-1 with TRBJ2-1; 14 bases match TRBD2. The ends lost 4 bases at V and 5 bases at J; junction bases unmatched: 8. Looked up from germline, CDR1 is SGHRS and CDR2 is YFSETQ. The CDR3 has 17 residues. The CDR3 sequence is CASSAGGTSGSDNEQFF. The DNA for the CDR3 is TGCGCCAGCAGCGCGGGAGGGACTAGCGGGAGTGACAATGAGCAGTTCTTC. Combining the CDR3 with reference TRBV5-1 and TRBJ2-1 gives the whole variable domain KAGVTQTPRYLIKTRGQQVTLSCSPISGHRSVSWYQQTPGQGLQFLFEYFSETQRNKGNFPGRFSGRQFSNSRSEMNVSTLELGDSALYLCASSAGGTSGSDNEQFFGPGTRLTVL.

J is TRBJ2-1 and V is TRBV7-2, with TRBD2 as a possible D gene (6 bases). The CDR3 runs to 15 residues. V lost 5 bases and J 9 bases, leaving 20 bases between the germline ends. Germline V gene sequence: CDR1 SGHTA, CDR2 FQGNSA. CDR3 nucleotide sequence: TGTGCCAGCAGCCCTCGGGGAGGATTGGGGAGTGAGCAGTTCTTC. Amino acid sequence: CASSPRGGLGSEQFF. The whole variable domain, remainder taken from reference TRBV7-2 and TRBJ2-1, is GAGVSQSPSNKVTEKGKDVELRCDPISGHTALYWYRQSLGQGLEFLIYFQGNSAPDKSGLPSDRFSAERTGGSVSTLTIQRTQQEDSAVYLCASSPRGGLGSEQFFGPGTRLTVL.

The chain couples TRBV25-1 to TRBJ1-2; D may be TRBD1 (5 bases). Germline assignment: CDR1 MGHDK and CDR2 SYGVNS. V lost 5 bases and J lost 7, with 14 bases in between. The CDR3 sequence is 13 residues long. The CDR3 is CASSSGRLGGYTF. In DNA form, the CDR3 reads TGTGCCAGCAGTTCAGGGAGGCTCGGTGGCTACACCTTC.

This rearrangement joins TRBV19 to TRBJ1-6; D unclear. The V and J ends lost 3 bases and 5 bases respectively, with 8 bases between them. Germline CDR1 reads LNHDA; CDR2 reads SQIVND (reference sequence). The length of the CDR3 is 14 residues. The chain's CDR3 is CASSMTNHNSPLHF. The CDR3 nucleotides are TGTGCCAGTAGTATGACAAACCATAATTCACCCCTCCACTTT.

The gene calls are TRBV7-6 and TRBJ1-5; D ambiguous. Germline V lookup: CDR1 SGHVS, CDR2 FNYEAQ. The CDR3 has 15 amino acids. With 1 base removed from V and 1 base from J, the gap between germline ends came to 8 bases. CDR3 amino acids: CASSLGGWSNQPQHF. In DNA form, the CDR3 reads TGTGCCAGCAGCTTAGGAGGGTGGAGCAATCAGCCCCAGCATTTT.

The V gene is TRBV5-1, the J gene TRBJ2-2; a weak D match, TRBD1 (5 bases). This CDR3 has 13 amino acids. V dropped 0 bases and J dropped 5 bases, with 5 bases sitting between them. Germline V gene lookup returns CDR1 SGHRS and CDR2 YFSETQ. This CDR3 reads CASSLEGTGELFF. CDR3 coding DNA: TGCGCCAGCAGCTTGGAGGGGACCGGGGAGCTGTTTTTT.

The CDR3 loop is CASSVGSSGNTIYF. Here the CDR3 DNA reads TGTGCCAGCAGCGTGGGGAGCTCTGGAAACACCATATATTTT. This chain links TRBV2 with TRBJ1-3; D is unclear. Per germline, CDR1 SNHLY and CDR2 FYNNEI. The germline V and J ends were trimmed by 6 bases and 0 bases, with 9 bases remaining between them. The CDR3 has 14 residues.